These 18 T cell receptor beta chains were sequenced from one sample in a study of blood T cell repertoires in COVID-19. This table comes from immunoSEQ multiplex PCR, and its TCRdb copy is limited to in-frame clones, with some not included. The repertoire holds approximately 170,000 clones, with about 86% as singletons. Material: PBMCs or T cells enriched from blood (not recorded which). All receptors derive from a woman in her forties or fifties in a cohort exposed to, infected with or recovered from COVID-19 (not recorded which).

In this sample, this clone turned up once. The J gene is TRBJ2-7, the V gene TRBV28; the D gene is possibly TRBD1 (6 bases). This CDR3 region has 13 residues. With 4 bases removed from V and 7 bases from J, the gap between germline ends came to 14 bases. From germline, CDR1 is MDHEN and CDR2 SYDVKM. This chain's CDR3 is CASSSLQGREQYF. CDR3 sequence (DNA): TGTGCCAGCAGTTCGTTACAGGGTCGGGAGCAGTACTTC.

This chain uses TRBV18 with TRBJ2-3; D not certain. Germline lookup yields CDR1 KGHSH and CDR2 LQKENI. V lost 3 bases and J lost 4, with 8 bases in between. This CDR3 contains 13 residues. CDR3 DNA sequence: TGTGCCAGCTCACCGACACTCTCAGATACGCAGTATTTT. Translated: CASSPTLSDTQYF.

The rearrangement links TRBV5-6 to TRBJ1-2; D gene uncertain. Per the germline V gene, CDR1 is SGHDT and CDR2 is YYEEEE. Deletions cut 0 bases from V and 6 bases from J, with 9 bases between. The CDR3 consists of 13 residues. DNA for the CDR3: TGTGCCAGCAGCTTGGGGGAGGGCCATGGCTACACCTTC. The encoded protein is CASSLGEGHGYTF.

The V and J genes are TRBV11-1 and TRBJ1-1; 10 bases map to TRBD1. Trimming took 5 bases from V and 6 from J; bases not matched to a gene: 6. This CDR3 is built from 14 residues. The V gene's germline CDR1 is SGHAT and CDR2 FQDESV (reference sequence). This CDR3 reads CASSQGTGAPEAFF. CDR3 sequence (DNA): TGTGCCAGCAGCCAAGGGACAGGGGCCCCTGAAGCTTTCTTT.

The chain combines TRBV3-1 (or the pseudogene TRBV3-2) with TRBJ2-7; 11 bases align to TRBD1. J lost 4 bases, V lost 1 base, and 9 bases had no gene match. The CDR3 sequence is 17 residues long. The germline V gene encodes CDR1 LGHDT and CDR2 YNNKEL (reference sequence). The CDR3 DNA sequence: TGTGCCAGCAGCCAAGCCTCCGGACAGGGGGCGTCTTACGAGCAGTACTTC. Translation gives CASSQASGQGASYEQYF.

The V gene is TRBV5-1, the J gene TRBJ2-3; D is uncertain. Trimming shortened V by 0 bases and J by 0 bases, and 5 bases separated the two germline ends. The CDR3 loop spans 14 amino acids. Germline CDR1 reads SGHRS; CDR2 reads YFSETQ. The CDR3 reads CASSLDRSTDTQYF. The CDR3 coding sequence is TGCGCCAGCAGCTTGGATCGGAGCACAGATACGCAGTATTTT.

The gene calls are TRBV9 and TRBJ1-5; D is undetermined. CDR1 is SGDLS and CDR2 is YYNGEE in the germline V gene. This CDR3 is 15 amino acids long. Trimming removed 4 bases at V and 3 bases at J, with 14 bases between. Here the CDR3 reads CASSREGEINQPQHF. The CDR3 bases are TGTGCCAGCAGCAGAGAGGGAGAAATCAATCAGCCCCAGCATTTT.

The V call is TRBV30, the J call TRBJ1-1; D might be TRBD1 (5 bases). CDR1 is GTSNPN and CDR2 is SVGIG in the germline V gene (reference sequence). This CDR3 is 13 amino acids long. V lost 2 bases and J 5 bases, leaving 12 bases between the germline ends. The chain's CDR3 is CAWSLRGGTEAFF. In DNA form, the CDR3 reads TGTGCCTGGAGTTTGAGGGGAGGGACTGAAGCTTTCTTT.

This chain uses TRBV11-2 with TRBJ1-2; D gene unclear. Germline V lookup: CDR1 SGHAT, CDR2 FQNNGV. The CDR3 length is 16 residues. V was trimmed by 0 bases and J by 3 bases, leaving 14 bases between them. CDR3 sequence: CASSLEWGGEYYGYTF. CDR3 in DNA: TGTGCCAGCAGCTTAGAATGGGGAGGTGAATACTATGGCTACACCTTC.

The V call is TRBV7-2, the J call TRBJ2-7; D is uncertain. V lost 6 bases and J 5 bases, leaving 14 bases between the germline ends. Germline CDR1 and CDR2: SGHTA and FQGNSA. The CDR3 is made up of 13 amino acids. Here the CDR3 reads CASSPISAHEQYF. As DNA, the CDR3 is TGTGCCAGCAGTCCTATTTCCGCCCACGAGCAGTACTTC.

This chain joins TRBV23-1 and TRBJ1-5; D call uncertain. TRBV23-1 is labeled an ORF, and its function is uncertain. The CDR3 consists of 16 residues. Trimming stripped 3 bases from V and 5 bases from J, with 17 bases between. The CDR3 DNA is TGCGCCAGCAGTCATCCCCCTACTCACGGGGATCAGCCCCAGCATTTT. It encodes CASSHPPTHGDQPQHF.

V is TRBV11-3 and J is TRBJ2-1; TRBD2 agrees at 7 bases. V shed 5 bases, J shed 7 bases, and the junction held 5 bases outside the gene matches. The CDR3 loop spans 13 amino acids. Germline assignment: CDR1 SGHNT and CDR2 YENEEA. The chain's CDR3 is CASSNGGENEQFF. The CDR3 DNA is TGTGCCAGCAGCAATGGGGGGGAGAATGAGCAGTTCTTC.

The chain links TRBV11-2 to TRBJ2-7; perhaps TRBD1 as D (5 bases). The germline V gene encodes CDR1 SGHAT and CDR2 FQNNGV. V was clipped by 2 bases and J by 0 bases, with 8 bases between them. CDR3 size: 14 residues. The DNA of the CDR3 is TGTGCCAGCAGCTTACGACAGACCTCCTACGAGCAGTACTTC. Its protein product is CASSLRQTSYEQYF.

The chain has TRBV4-1 and TRBJ1-5, with D uncertain. The CDR3 is made up of 15 amino acids. CDR1 and CDR2 from the germline V gene are MGHRA and YSYEKL. V was pared by 6 bases and J by 0 bases, with 12 bases between. CDR3 residues: CASRASATSNQPQHF. As DNA, the CDR3 is TGCGCCAGCAGGGCTTCCGCAACTAGCAATCAGCCCCAGCATTTT.

The chain couples TRBV28 to TRBJ2-7; 9 positions agree with TRBD1. From germline, CDR1 is MDHEN and CDR2 SYDVKM. This CDR3 contains 11 residues. CDR3 sequence reads: CATGQGYEQYF. The CDR3 DNA is TGTGCTACGGGACAGGGATACGAGCAGTACTTC.

For this clone: A junction boundary mismatches the germline segment, possibly from a read error. V usage is TRBV27 and J usage is TRBJ2-7; 8 bases fit TRBD1. CDR3 length: 16 residues. Germline assignment: CDR1 MNHEY and CDR2 SMNVEV (reference sequence). The CDR3 DNA reads as TGTGCCAGCACTTTAACGACAGGGGCTCGGGGGTACGAGCAGTACTTC. Its translation is CASTLTTGARGYEQYF.

The rearrangement joins TRBV6-5 to TRBJ2-7, with 9 bases matching TRBD1. Per germline, CDR1 MNHEY and CDR2 SVGAGI. CDR3 length: 13 residues. The ends lost 6 bases at V and 3 bases at J; junction bases unmatched: 3. The CDR3 coding sequence is TGTGCCAGCAGCTACAGGGGGCTCTACGAGCAGTACTTC. Amino acids: CASSYRGLYEQYF.

This chain uses TRBV6-5 with TRBJ1-1; tentatively, D is TRBD1 (5 bases). Trimming removed 5 bases at V and 2 bases at J, with 15 bases between. The CDR3 loop spans 15 amino acids. Germline lookup yields CDR1 MNHEY and CDR2 SVGAGI. The CDR3 is CASSITPDRNTEAFF. CDR3 bases: TGTGCCAGCAGTATAACTCCAGACAGAAACACTGAAGCTTTCTTT.